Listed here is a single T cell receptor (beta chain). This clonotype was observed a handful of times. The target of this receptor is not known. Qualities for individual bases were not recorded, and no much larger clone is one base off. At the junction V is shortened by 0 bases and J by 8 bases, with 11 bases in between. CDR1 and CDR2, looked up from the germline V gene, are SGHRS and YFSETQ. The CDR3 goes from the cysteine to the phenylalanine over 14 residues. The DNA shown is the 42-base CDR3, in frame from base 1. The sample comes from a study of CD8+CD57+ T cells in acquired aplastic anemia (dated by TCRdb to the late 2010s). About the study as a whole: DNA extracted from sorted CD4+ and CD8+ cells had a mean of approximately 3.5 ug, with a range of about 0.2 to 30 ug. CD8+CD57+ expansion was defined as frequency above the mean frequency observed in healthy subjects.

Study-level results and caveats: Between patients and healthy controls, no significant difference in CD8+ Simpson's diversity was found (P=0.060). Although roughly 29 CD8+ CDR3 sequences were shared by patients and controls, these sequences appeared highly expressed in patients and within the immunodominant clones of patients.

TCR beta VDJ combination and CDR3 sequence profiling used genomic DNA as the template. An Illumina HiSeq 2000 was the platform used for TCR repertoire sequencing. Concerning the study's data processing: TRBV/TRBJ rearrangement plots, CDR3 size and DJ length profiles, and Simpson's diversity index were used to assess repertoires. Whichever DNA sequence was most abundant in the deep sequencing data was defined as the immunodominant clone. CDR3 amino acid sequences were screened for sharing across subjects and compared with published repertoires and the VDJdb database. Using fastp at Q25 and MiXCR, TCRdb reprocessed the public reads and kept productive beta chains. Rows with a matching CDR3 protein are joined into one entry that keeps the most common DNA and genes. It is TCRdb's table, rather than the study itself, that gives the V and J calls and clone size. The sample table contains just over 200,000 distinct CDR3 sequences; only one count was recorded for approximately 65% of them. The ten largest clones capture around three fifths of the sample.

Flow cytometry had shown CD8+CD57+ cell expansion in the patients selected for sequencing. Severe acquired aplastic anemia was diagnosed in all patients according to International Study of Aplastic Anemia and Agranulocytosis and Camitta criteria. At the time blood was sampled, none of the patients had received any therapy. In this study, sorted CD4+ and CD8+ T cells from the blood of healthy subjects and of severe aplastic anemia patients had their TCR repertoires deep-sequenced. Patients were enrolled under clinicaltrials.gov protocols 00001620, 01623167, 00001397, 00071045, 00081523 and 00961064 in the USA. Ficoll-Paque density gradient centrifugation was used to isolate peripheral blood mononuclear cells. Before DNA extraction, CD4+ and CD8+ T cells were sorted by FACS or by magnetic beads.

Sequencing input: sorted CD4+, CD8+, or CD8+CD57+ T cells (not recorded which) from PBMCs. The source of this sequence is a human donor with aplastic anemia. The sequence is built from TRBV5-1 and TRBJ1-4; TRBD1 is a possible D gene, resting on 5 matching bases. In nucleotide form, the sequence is TGCGCCAGCAGCTTGGACAGGAAGGACGAAAAACTGTTTTTT. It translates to CASSLDRKDEKLFF. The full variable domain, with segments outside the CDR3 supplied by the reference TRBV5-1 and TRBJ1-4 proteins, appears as KAGVTQTPRYLIKTRGQQVTLSCSPISGHRSVSWYQQTPGQGLQFLFEYFSETQRNKGNFPGRFSGRQFSNSRSEMNVSTLELGDSALYLCASSLDRKDEKLFFGSGTQLSVL.